This T cell receptor (beta chain) appears in the sequencing data of a study of cytomegalovirus exposure and HLA in healthy donors. Regarding this clone: Its antigen is as yet unknown.

This CDR3 is built from 15 residues. Germline CDR1 reads SGHAT; CDR2 reads FQDESV (reference sequence). The V end lost 0 bases, the J end lost 10 bases, and 15 bases lay between the germline ends. Study-level findings and limits: Cytomegalovirus-associated TCR beta chains were listed, numbering some 150. Accurate predictions that matched the HLA-A and HLA-B alleles of most subjects were reportedly made from TCR beta sequences. Indistinguishable V segments such as TRBV6-2 and TRBV6-3 were excluded.

PCR primers comprised 60 Vbeta and 13 Jbeta primers. TCRdb keeps only in-frame clones here, not all; method: immunoSEQ multiplex PCR. The sample lists some 120,000 clones, 81% occurring once. When sampled, the donors appeared nominally healthy, though they likely had unrecorded immune exposures. The chain employs TRBV11-1 and TRBJ1-4; TRBD1 might be the D (5 bases). Sequences were obtained from PBMCs. This TCR was sampled from a man aged 18 to 30 in good health and CMV-seronegative. The CDR3 region is CASSLAGLGTGKLFF. CDR3 DNA: TGTGCCAGCAGCTTAGCGGGCCTCGGTACAGGAAAACTGTTTTTT. Supplemented by reference TRBV11-1 and TRBJ1-4, the full variable domain reads EAEVAQSPRYKITEKSQAVAFWCDPISGHATLYWYRQILGQGPELLVQFQDESVVDDSQLPKDRFSAERLKGVDSTLKIQPAELGDSAMYLCASSLAGLGTGKLFFGSGTQLSVL.